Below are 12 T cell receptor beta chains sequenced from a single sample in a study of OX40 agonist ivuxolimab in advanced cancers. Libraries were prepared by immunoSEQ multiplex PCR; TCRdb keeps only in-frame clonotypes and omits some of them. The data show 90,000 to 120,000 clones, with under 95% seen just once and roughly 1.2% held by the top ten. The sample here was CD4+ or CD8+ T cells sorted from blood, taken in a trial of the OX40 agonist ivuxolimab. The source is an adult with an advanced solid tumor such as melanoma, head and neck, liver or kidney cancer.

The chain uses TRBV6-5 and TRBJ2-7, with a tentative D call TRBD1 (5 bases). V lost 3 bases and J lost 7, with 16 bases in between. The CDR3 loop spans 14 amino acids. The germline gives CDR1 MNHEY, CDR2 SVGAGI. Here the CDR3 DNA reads TGTGCCAGCAGTTATACAGGACCGTCGCTTGAGCAGTACTTC. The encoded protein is CASSYTGPSLEQYF.

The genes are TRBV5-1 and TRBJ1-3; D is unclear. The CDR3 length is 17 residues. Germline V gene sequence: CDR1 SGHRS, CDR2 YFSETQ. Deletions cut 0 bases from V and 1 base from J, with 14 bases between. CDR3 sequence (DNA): TGCGCCAGCAGCTTGGAACCCACCCAGCAGTCTGGAAACACCATATATTTT. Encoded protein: CASSLEPTQQSGNTIYF. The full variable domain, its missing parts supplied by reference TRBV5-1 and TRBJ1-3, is KAGVTQTPRYLIKTRGQQVTLSCSPISGHRSVSWYQQTPGQGLQFLFEYFSETQRNKGNFPGRFSGRQFSNSRSEMNVSTLELGDSALYLCASSLEPTQQSGNTIYFGEGSWLTVV.

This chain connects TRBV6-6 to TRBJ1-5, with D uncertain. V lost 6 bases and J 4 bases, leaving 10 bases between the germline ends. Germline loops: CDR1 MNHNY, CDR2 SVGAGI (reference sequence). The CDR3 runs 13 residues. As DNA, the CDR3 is TGTGCCAGCAGCCGAGGGTTAAATCAGCCCCAGCATTTT. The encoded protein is CASSRGLNQPQHF.

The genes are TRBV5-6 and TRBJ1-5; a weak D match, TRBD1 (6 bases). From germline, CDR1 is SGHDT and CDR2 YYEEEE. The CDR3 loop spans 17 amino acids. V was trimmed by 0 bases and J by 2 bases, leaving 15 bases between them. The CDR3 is CASSLGWGRGGNQPQHF. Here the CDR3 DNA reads TGTGCCAGCAGCTTGGGATGGGGGCGCGGGGGCAATCAGCCCCAGCATTTT.

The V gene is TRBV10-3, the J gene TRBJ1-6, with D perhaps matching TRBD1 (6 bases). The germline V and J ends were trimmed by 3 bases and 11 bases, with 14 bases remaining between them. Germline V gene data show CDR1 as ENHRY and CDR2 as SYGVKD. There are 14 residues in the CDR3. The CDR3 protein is CAISEQGTGTPLHF. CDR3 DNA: TGTGCCATCAGTGAACAGGGTACGGGGACACCCCTCCACTTT.

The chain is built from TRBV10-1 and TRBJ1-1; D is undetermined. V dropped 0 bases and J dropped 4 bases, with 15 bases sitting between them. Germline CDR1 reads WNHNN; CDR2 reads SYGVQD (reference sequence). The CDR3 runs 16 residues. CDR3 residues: CASSESPYARATEAFF. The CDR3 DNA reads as TGCGCCAGCAGTGAGTCTCCCTACGCGAGGGCCACTGAAGCTTTCTTT.

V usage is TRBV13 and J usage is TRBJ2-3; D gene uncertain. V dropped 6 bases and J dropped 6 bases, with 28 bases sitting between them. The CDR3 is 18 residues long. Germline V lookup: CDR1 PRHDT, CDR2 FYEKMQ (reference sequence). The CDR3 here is CASSFSNVGSNLWDTQYF. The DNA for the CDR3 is TGTGCCAGCAGTTTTAGCAACGTAGGGTCCAACCTGTGGGATACGCAGTATTTT.

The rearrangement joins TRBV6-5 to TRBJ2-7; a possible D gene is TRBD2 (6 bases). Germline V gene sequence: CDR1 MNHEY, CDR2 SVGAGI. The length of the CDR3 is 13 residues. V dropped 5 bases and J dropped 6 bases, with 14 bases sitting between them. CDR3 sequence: CASSPNGGGEQYF. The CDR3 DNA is TGTGCCAGCAGTCCGAACGGGGGTGGCGAGCAGTACTTC.

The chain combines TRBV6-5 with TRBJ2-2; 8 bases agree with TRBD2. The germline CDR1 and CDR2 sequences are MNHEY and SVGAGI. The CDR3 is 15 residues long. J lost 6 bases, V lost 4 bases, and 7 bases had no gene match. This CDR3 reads CASSSPGLGAGELFF. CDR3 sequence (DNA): TGTGCCAGCAGTTCCCCGGGACTAGGGGCCGGGGAGCTGTTTTTT.

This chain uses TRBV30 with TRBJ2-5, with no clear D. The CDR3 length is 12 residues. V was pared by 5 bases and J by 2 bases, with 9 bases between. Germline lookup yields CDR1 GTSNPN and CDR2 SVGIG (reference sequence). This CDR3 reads CAWGNTQETQYF. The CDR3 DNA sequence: TGTGCCTGGGGTAATACACAAGAGACCCAGTACTTC.

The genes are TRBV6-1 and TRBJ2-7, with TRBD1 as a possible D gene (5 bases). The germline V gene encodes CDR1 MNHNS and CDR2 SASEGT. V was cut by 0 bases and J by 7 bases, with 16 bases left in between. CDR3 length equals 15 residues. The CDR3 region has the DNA TGTGCCAGCAGTGAAGCTGGTGCCAGGGCTTGGGAGCAGTACTTC. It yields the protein CASSEAGARAWEQYF.

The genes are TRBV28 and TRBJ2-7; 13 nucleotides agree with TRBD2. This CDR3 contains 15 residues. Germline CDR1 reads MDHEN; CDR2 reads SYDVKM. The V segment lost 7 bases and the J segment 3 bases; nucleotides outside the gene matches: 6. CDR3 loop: CASTPGLAGFYEQYF. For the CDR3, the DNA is TGTGCCAGCACCCCGGGACTAGCGGGATTCTACGAGCAGTACTTC.